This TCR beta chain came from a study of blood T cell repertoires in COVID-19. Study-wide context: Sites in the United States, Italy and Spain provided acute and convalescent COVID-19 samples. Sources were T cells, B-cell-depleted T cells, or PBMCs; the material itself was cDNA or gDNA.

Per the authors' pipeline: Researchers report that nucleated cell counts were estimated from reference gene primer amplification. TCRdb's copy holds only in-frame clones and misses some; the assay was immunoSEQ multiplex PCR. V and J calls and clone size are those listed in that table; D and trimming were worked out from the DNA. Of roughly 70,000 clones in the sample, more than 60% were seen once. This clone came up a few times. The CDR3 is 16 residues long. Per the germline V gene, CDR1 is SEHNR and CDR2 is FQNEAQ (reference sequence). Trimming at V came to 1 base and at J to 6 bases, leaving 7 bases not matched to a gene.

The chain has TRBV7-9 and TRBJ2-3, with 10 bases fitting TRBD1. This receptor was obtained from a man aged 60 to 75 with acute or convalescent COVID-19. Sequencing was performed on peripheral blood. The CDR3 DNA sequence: TGTGCCAGCAGCTTAGTCTTGGGACAGGGGAGGGATACGCAGTATTTT. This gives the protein CASSLVLGQGRDTQYF. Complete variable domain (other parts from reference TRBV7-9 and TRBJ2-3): DTGVSQNPRHKITKRGQNVTFRCDPISEHNRLYWYRQTLGQGPEFLTYFQNEAQLEKSRLLSDRFSAERPKGSFSTLEIQRTEQGDSAMYLCASSLVLGQGRDTQYFGPGTRLTVL.